The 16 T cell receptor beta chains below all came from one sample that was sequenced in a study of shared clonotypes between healthy human individuals. The table came from immunoSEQ multiplex PCR; TCRdb's copy has only in-frame clones and leaves some out. The sample consists of roughly 1,500,000 clones, under 99% of them appearing once. Sequenced material: naive CD4+ T cells sorted from blood. Indicated subset: CD45RA+ positively selected. These receptor sequences come from a young man in good health.

The V and J genes are TRBV27 and TRBJ2-7, with 9 positions matching TRBD2. The CDR3 is made up of 14 amino acids. Unmatched junction bases numbered 7, after V lost 3 bases and J lost 7 bases. From germline, CDR1 is MNHEY and CDR2 SMNVEV (reference sequence). The CDR3 sequence: CASSFFRGRGEQYF. The DNA of the CDR3 is TGTGCCAGCAGTTTTTTCCGCGGGAGGGGGGAGCAGTACTTC.

In DNA form, the CDR3 reads TGCGCCAGCAGCTCGGGACAGGGGATTGCGGCCGGGGAGCTGTTTTTT. This encodes CASSSGQGIAAGELFF. J is TRBJ2-2 and V is TRBV5-1; 10 nucleotides line up with TRBD1. This CDR3 has 16 amino acids. CDR1 and CDR2 (germline): SGHRS, YFSETQ. Unmatched junction bases numbered 8, after V lost 3 bases and J lost 6 bases.

This chain connects TRBV28 to TRBJ1-5; TRBD1 agrees at 9 bases. The CDR3 is 16 residues long. CDR1 and CDR2 from the germline V gene are MDHEN and SYDVKM. V was pared by 4 bases and J by 3 bases, with 7 bases of the junction left unmatched. The CDR3 sequence: CASSSAGTGNNQPQHF. CDR3 coding DNA: TGTGCCAGCAGTTCAGCCGGGACAGGGAACAATCAGCCCCAGCATTTT.

The V gene is TRBV19, the J gene TRBJ1-2; unclear D gene. Germline CDR1 LNHDA, CDR2 SQIVND (reference sequence). Trimming pared 5 bases from V and 4 bases from J, leaving 11 bases between. This CDR3 comprises 13 residues. The CDR3 protein is CASSGLSFYGYTF. The CDR3 bases are TGTGCCAGTAGTGGCCTCTCCTTCTATGGCTACACCTTC.

About this clone itself: Other DNA sequences in this sample translate to the same CDR3. The gene calls are TRBV19 and TRBJ1-3, with D hard to call. V was pared by 5 bases and J by 2 bases, with 1 base between. CDR1 is LNHDA and CDR2 is SQIVND in the germline V gene (reference sequence). The CDR3 contains 11 residues. The CDR3 spells CASSPGNTIYF. The CDR3 nucleotides read TGTGCCAGTAGTCCTGGAAACACCATATATTTT.

This chain connects TRBV5-1 to TRBJ2-3; D call uncertain. With 4 bases removed from V and 3 bases from J, the gap between germline ends came to 12 bases. This CDR3 spans 14 amino acids. Germline CDR1 is SGHRS and CDR2 is YFSETQ. For the CDR3, the DNA is TGCGCCAGCAGCATAGAGGTGGAAACAGATACGCAGTATTTT. This encodes CASSIEVETDTQYF. Complete variable domain (other parts from reference TRBV5-1 and TRBJ2-3): KAGVTQTPRYLIKTRGQQVTLSCSPISGHRSVSWYQQTPGQGLQFLFEYFSETQRNKGNFPGRFSGRQFSNSRSEMNVSTLELGDSALYLCASSIEVETDTQYFGPGTRLTVL.

The genes are TRBV7-9 and TRBJ2-1; D is unresolved. The V gene lost 2 bases and the J gene lost 10 bases, with 6 bases spanning the gap. CDR3 length equals 11 residues. Germline V CDR1 and CDR2: SEHNR, FQNEAQ (reference sequence). The CDR3 DNA is TGTGCCAGCAGCTTAAAAGGGGAGCAGTTCTTC. It translates to CASSLKGEQFF.

The CDR3 region has the DNA TGTGCCAGCAGCCCAGGAGGGGCTAACTATGGCTACACCTTC. This encodes CASSPGGANYGYTF. The chain couples TRBV6-4 to TRBJ1-2, with D tentatively TRBD1 (5 bases). V lost 6 bases, J lost 0 bases, and 11 bases lay in between. The CDR3 sequence is 14 residues long. Germline values: CDR1 MRHNA, CDR2 SNTAGT.

The rearrangement links TRBV19 to TRBJ1-3, with TRBD1 as a possible D gene (6 bases). The CDR3 has 15 residues. Germline lookup yields CDR1 LNHDA and CDR2 SQIVND (reference sequence). V was trimmed by 3 bases and J by 0 bases, leaving 9 bases between them. The CDR3 spells CASSIRTASGNTIYF. CDR3 DNA sequence: TGTGCCAGTAGTATCCGGACAGCCTCTGGAAACACCATATATTTT.

The V gene is TRBV6-5, the J gene TRBJ2-1; D remains unclear. The ends were cut back, 0 bases at V and 3 bases at J, with 6 bases in the middle. CDR3 length: 14 amino acids. CDR1 is MNHEY and CDR2 is SVGAGI in the germline V gene. The CDR3 nucleotides are TGTGCCAGCAGTTACTCGGTCTACTACAATGAGCAGTTCTTC. This sequence encodes CASSYSVYYNEQFF.

This chain joins TRBV19 and TRBJ2-7; D is perhaps TRBD2 (6 bases). Germline loops: CDR1 LNHDA, CDR2 SQIVND (reference sequence). The V gene lost 3 bases and the J gene lost 9 bases, with 12 bases spanning the gap. The CDR3 covers 12 residues. In nucleotides, the CDR3 is TGTGCCAGTAGTATCGGGAGAAGCGGGCAGTACTTC. Protein: CASSIGRSGQYF.

This chain joins TRBV6-5 and TRBJ2-5; a weak D match, TRBD1 (5 bases). The CDR3 has 11 residues. Trimming left V 8 bases short and J 3 bases short, with 7 bases between. Germline loops: CDR1 MNHEY, CDR2 SVGAGI. The CDR3 region has the DNA TGTGCCAGCTTCAGGGAAGAGACCCAGTACTTC. This encodes CASFREETQYF.

This clone was seen just once. This chain uses TRBV7-2 with TRBJ2-1, with a weak D call TRBD1 (6 bases). The ends were cut back, 7 bases at V and 0 bases at J, with 13 bases in the middle. CDR3 length: 15 residues. Germline CDR1 reads SGHTA; CDR2 reads FQGNSA. In nucleotides, the CDR3 is TGTGCCAGCACCTCCACAGGGAGCTCCTACAATGAGCAGTTCTTC. Translating it yields CASTSTGSSYNEQFF.

The V and J genes are TRBV5-1 and TRBJ2-2, with D possibly being TRBD2 (5 bases). This CDR3 is 16 amino acids long. Trimming took 3 bases from V and 3 from J, leaving 15 bases between them. Germline V gene data show CDR1 as SGHRS and CDR2 as YFSETQ. The CDR3, as DNA: TGCGCCAGCAGCTCGGGTGGCGGGTTGGACACCGGGGAGCTGTTTTTT. Protein product: CASSSGGGLDTGELFF. The full variable domain, rest sourced from reference TRBV5-1 and TRBJ2-2, is KAGVTQTPRYLIKTRGQQVTLSCSPISGHRSVSWYQQTPGQGLQFLFEYFSETQRNKGNFPGRFSGRQFSNSRSEMNVSTLELGDSALYLCASSSGGGLDTGELFFGEGSRLTVL.

This chain connects TRBV2 to TRBJ2-7, with D possibly being TRBD1 (6 bases). This CDR3 is 12 amino acids long. Trimming shortened V by 7 bases and J by 4 bases, and 11 bases separated the two germline ends. Germline CDR1 reads SNHLY; CDR2 reads FYNNEI. The CDR3 region has the DNA TGTGCCAGCATGATACAGGGTTACGAGCAGTACTTC. Its translation is CASMIQGYEQYF.

The table lists this clone with a count of one. This chain links TRBV4-3 with TRBJ2-5; D gene ambiguous. The CDR3 is 12 amino acids. Trimming cost V 6 bases and J 5 bases, with 10 bases left between them. Germline V gene sequence: CDR1 LGHNA, CDR2 YSLEER. The CDR3 sequence is CASSDGGETQYF. The CDR3 coding sequence is TGCGCCAGCAGTGACGGTGGCGAGACCCAGTACTTC.